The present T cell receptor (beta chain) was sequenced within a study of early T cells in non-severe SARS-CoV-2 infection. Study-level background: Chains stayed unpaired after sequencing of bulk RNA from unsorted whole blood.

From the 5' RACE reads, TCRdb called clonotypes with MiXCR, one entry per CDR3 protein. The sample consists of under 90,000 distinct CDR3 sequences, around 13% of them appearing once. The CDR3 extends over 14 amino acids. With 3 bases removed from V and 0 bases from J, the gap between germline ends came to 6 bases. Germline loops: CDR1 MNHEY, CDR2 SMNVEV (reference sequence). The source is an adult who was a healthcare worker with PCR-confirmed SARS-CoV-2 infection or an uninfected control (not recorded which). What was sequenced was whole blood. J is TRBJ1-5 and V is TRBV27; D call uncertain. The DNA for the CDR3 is TGTGCCAGCAGTTTCTCAAATAGCAATCAGCCCCAGCATTTT. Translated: CASSFSNSNQPQHF.